The 16 T cell receptor beta chains listed next were all sequenced from one sample in a study of blood T cells in healthy people across ages. Together with a sample-barcoded 5' primer, a J-beta primer mix was included in a second PCR lasting about 6 to 11 cycles. TCRdb passed the 5' RACE reads through MiXCR, listing each CDR3 protein once. The repertoire holds 700,000 to 900,000 distinct CDR3 sequences, with less than 70% as singletons. The sample consisted of blood. The receptors originated from a man older than 75 in good health.

On this clonotype: A single base separates this from a much larger clone, so it may be a read error. J is TRBJ2-7 and V is TRBV5-1; 14 bases are shared with TRBD2. Germline V gene sequence: CDR1 SGHRS, CDR2 YFSETQ. The CDR3 totals 18 residues. Trimming removed 2 bases from V and 5 bases from J; junction bases left unmatched: 12. The CDR3 DNA reads as TGCGCCAGCAGCTTCGGGACTAGCGGGAGAAGAGGTGGCGACGAGCAGTACTTC. It is translated as CASSFGTSGRRGGDEQYF.

A few counts support this clonotype. The chain employs TRBV5-1 and TRBJ2-3; tentatively, D is TRBD1 (5 bases). The CDR3 has 14 amino acids. The germline gives CDR1 SGHRS, CDR2 YFSETQ. The V end lost 0 bases, the J end lost 14 bases, and 19 bases lay between the germline ends. The CDR3 region is CASSLDSGNRYAYF. CDR3 coding DNA: TGCGCCAGCAGCTTGGACTCAGGGAACAGATACGCGTATTTT.

The chain joins TRBV5-1 to TRBJ2-5, with 7 bases identical to TRBD1. V shed 4 bases, J shed 3 bases, and the junction held 6 bases outside the gene matches. The CDR3 runs 14 residues. Germline V gene data show CDR1 as SGHRS and CDR2 as YFSETQ. The CDR3 DNA sequence: TGCGCCAGCAGCCACCGGGACAGCAAAGAGACCCAGTACTTC. It is translated as CASSHRDSKETQYF. The variable domain in full, with the rest retrieved from reference TRBV5-1 and TRBJ2-5, is KAGVTQTPRYLIKTRGQQVTLSCSPISGHRSVSWYQQTPGQGLQFLFEYFSETQRNKGNFPGRFSGRQFSNSRSEMNVSTLELGDSALYLCASSHRDSKETQYFGPGTRLLVL.

The chain combines TRBV11-2 with TRBJ2-1; 9 nucleotides line up with TRBD1. After removal of 1 base from V and 5 bases from J, the junction contained 15 bases not matched to a gene. CDR3 length equals 19 residues. The germline gives CDR1 SGHAT, CDR2 FQNNGV. The DNA for the CDR3 is TGTGCCAGCAGCTTAGTAAACAGGGGGCTCCGGTTGGAGGACAATGAGCAGTTCTTC. This codes for CASSLVNRGLRLEDNEQFF.

This clonotype was counted only a few times. The chain is built from TRBV20-1 and TRBJ2-7, with 7 nucleotides matching TRBD2. Looked up from germline, CDR1 is DFQATT and CDR2 is SNEGSKA (reference sequence). The CDR3 loop spans 12 amino acids. The CDR3 DNA reads as TGCGGGGCTAGCGGATACGTCTACGAGCAGTACTTC. This encodes CGASGYVYEQYF.

In its sample, this clonotype was seen a few times. The V gene is TRBV27, the J gene TRBJ2-5; perhaps TRBD1 as D (7 bases). The J call may be wrong; the DNA end is better matched by TRBJ2-7. Germline-derived CDR1 and CDR2 are MNHEY and SMNVEV (reference sequence). CDR3 size: 14 residues. The CDR3 DNA is TGTGCCAGCAGTCCCTGGAGGGGGCCCTACGAGCAGTACTTC. Translating gives CASSPWRGPYEQYF.

This clonotype was seen a few times. V gene TRBV7-2 combines with J gene TRBJ1-6; the D is unclear. The V gene's germline CDR1 is SGHTA and CDR2 FQGNSA. The CDR3 is 13 residues long. V was pared by 1 base and J by 10 bases, with 8 bases between. The CDR3 nucleotides read TGTGCCAGCAGCTTAGGGGAGCTCTCACCCCTCCACTTT. It codes for CASSLGELSPLHF.

The chain recombines TRBV4-1 with TRBJ2-5; D gene ambiguous. Gene TRBJ2-7 matches the end of the DNA better, so the J call may be wrong. In germline, CDR1 is MGHRA, CDR2 YSYEKL. CDR3 length: 17 amino acids. The CDR3 sequence is CASSQVSFGTPLSEQYF. CDR3 bases: TGCGCCAGCAGCCAAGTGTCGTTTGGCACTCCTTTATCCGAGCAGTACTTC.

The V call is TRBV4-1, the J call TRBJ2-1; no clear D gene. CDR1 MGHRA and CDR2 YSYEKL come from the germline V gene. V was pared by 1 base and J by 7 bases, with 8 bases between. The CDR3 extends over 13 amino acids. The CDR3 region is CASSQVASNEQFF. CDR3 nucleotide sequence: TGCGCCAGCAGCCAAGTGGCTTCTAATGAGCAGTTCTTC.

V is TRBV7-3 and J is TRBJ2-3, with 11 positions matching TRBD2. Per germline, CDR1 SGHTA and CDR2 FQGTGA. This CDR3 comprises 15 residues. V lost 3 bases and J lost 5; bases outside the gene matches: 4. The CDR3 coding sequence is TGTGCCAGCAGCTTTAGCGGGAGGGCCGGAGATACGCAGTATTTT. Protein product: CASSFSGRAGDTQYF. The entire variable domain, with the rest obtained from reference TRBV7-3 and TRBJ2-3, is as follows: GAGVSQTPSNKVTEKGKYVELRCDPISGHTALYWYRQSLGQGPEFLIYFQGTGAADDSGLPNDRFFAVRPEGSVSTLKIQRTERGDSAVYLCASSFSGRAGDTQYFGPGTRLTVL.

The V gene is TRBV12-3 or TRBV12-4, the J gene TRBJ1-2, with no clear D. This CDR3 is 11 amino acids long. Trimming shortened V by 5 bases and J by 8 bases, and 9 bases separated the two germline ends. As DNA, the CDR3 is TGTGCCAGCAGTAACAGACGGGGCTACACCTTC. Its translation is CASSNRRGYTF.

The J gene is TRBJ2-7, the V gene TRBV9; 10 nucleotides line up with TRBD2. J was trimmed by 3 bases and V by 2 bases; bases with no gene match: 8. CDR3 length: 16 residues. CDR1 is SGDLS, CDR2 YYNGEE, per germline. The CDR3, as DNA: TGTGCCAGCAGCGTTGGTCTAGCGGGAGTTGGCTACGAGCAGTACTTC. Protein: CASSVGLAGVGYEQYF.

CDR3: CASSWAGPSYEQYF. As DNA, the CDR3 is TGTGCCAGCAGTTGGGCGGGACCTTCATACGAGCAGTACTTC. The chain joins TRBV6-8 to TRBJ2-7; a weak D match, TRBD2 (6 bases). Trimming shortened V by 4 bases and J by 4 bases, and 14 bases separated the two germline ends. CDR1 is MNHGY, CDR2 SAAAGT, per germline. The CDR3 loop spans 14 amino acids.

This chain links TRBV14 with TRBJ2-1; D might be TRBD2 (6 bases). The CDR3 covers 16 residues. Trimming took off 6 bases at V and 0 bases at J, with 15 bases between the two ends. Germline loops: CDR1 SGHDN, CDR2 FVKESK. The CDR3 reads CASSRKLASSYNEQFF. DNA of the CDR3: TGTGCCAGCAGTCGCAAACTAGCCAGCTCCTACAATGAGCAGTTCTTC.

The chain has TRBV7-3 and TRBJ1-1; 9 nucleotides match TRBD1. This CDR3 is built from 14 residues. The germline V gene encodes CDR1 SGHTA and CDR2 FQGTGA. With 4 bases clipped from V and 5 bases from J, the junction kept 5 bases outside the gene matches. The CDR3 coding sequence is TGTGCCAGCAGCTCTACGACAGGGGGGACTGAAGCTTTCTTT. The encoded protein is CASSSTTGGTEAFF.

The genes are TRBV4-2 and TRBJ2-3, with D perhaps TRBD1 or TRBD2 (6 bases each). V was clipped by 4 bases and J by 14 bases, with 28 bases between them. Germline V CDR1 and CDR2: LGHNA, YNFKEQ. CDR3 length: 16 residues. The CDR3 DNA sequence: TGTGCCAGCAGCCCCGAGGGGGAGGTGAGCCACAGATACGCGTATTTT. Amino acids: CASSPEGEVSHRYAYF.